A single sample is the source of the 2 T cell receptor beta chains below, sequenced in a study of human T cells and chemical hapten exposure. Described time point: patch test 2, 6 weeks after DPC sensitization. Described treatment: therapeutic diphenylcyclopropenone sensitization with weekly scalp DPC. One entry per CDR3 protein, called by TCRdb with MiXCR from the RACE reads. Here the sample spans over 100,000 distinct CDR3 sequences, 9% to 9.5% being singletons. Sequencing used whole blood, obtained in connection with sensitization to the hapten diphenylcyclopropenone (DPC). The origin of the receptors is a woman aged 35 to 49 with alopecia areata. Some clones in this sample may be carry-over from other donors' samples.

Remarks on this clonotype: A much larger clone differs by one base, so this may be a read error. V gene TRBV7-9 combines with J gene TRBJ2-1, with 8 bases lining up with TRBD2. V gave up 1 base and J gave up 3 bases; unmatched junction bases: 5. This CDR3 has 16 amino acids. The germline V gene has CDR1 SEHNR and CDR2 FQNEAQ (reference sequence). CDR3 DNA sequence: TGTGCCAGCAGCTTAGAAGCGGGGGCCTTCTACAATGAGCAGTTCTTC. It specifies CASSLEAGAFYNEQFF. The complete variable domain, with remaining parts taken from reference TRBV7-9 and TRBJ2-1, reads DTGVSQNPRHKITKRGQNVTFRCDPISEHNRLYWYRQTLGQGPEFLTYFQNEAQLEKSRLLSDRFSAERPKGSFSTLEIQRTEQGDSAMYLCASSLEAGAFYNEQFFGPGTRLTVL.

V usage is TRBV10-2 and J usage is TRBJ2-7; D is unresolved. The length of the CDR3 is 12 residues. V was trimmed by 2 bases and J by 5 bases, leaving 7 bases between them. The V gene's germline CDR1 is WSHSY and CDR2 SAAADI. The CDR3 DNA is TGCGCCAGCAGTGAGACGAGAAACGAGCAGTACTTC. It encodes CASSETRNEQYF.